One sample yielded the 30 T cell receptor beta chains listed below, sequenced in a study of blood T cell repertoires in COVID-19. The repertoire was sequenced with immunoSEQ multiplex PCR; TCRdb's copy has only in-frame clones and lacks some. The sample comprises around 160,000 clones, roughly 86% of which are singletons, and 0.99% rests with the top ten. The sequenced sample was peripheral blood. Receptor source: a young man with acute or convalescent COVID-19.

V usage is TRBV5-1 and J usage is TRBJ2-7; D is ambiguous. V lost 3 bases and J lost 6, with 7 bases in between. From germline, CDR1 is SGHRS and CDR2 YFSETQ. The CDR3 is 11 amino acids. The CDR3 region has the DNA TGCGCCAGCAGCTACGGAGTCGAGCAGTACTTC. As protein: CASSYGVEQYF.

The V call is TRBV2, the J call TRBJ1-1; TRBD1 matches 10 bases. This CDR3 region has 13 residues. J lost 1 base, V lost 8 bases, and 1 base had no gene match. The germline V gene encodes CDR1 SNHLY and CDR2 FYNNEI. The CDR3 reads CASRQGANTEAFF. The CDR3 region has the DNA TGTGCCAGCCGACAGGGGGCGAACACTGAAGCTTTCTTT.

The V and J genes are TRBV19 and TRBJ1-2, with 8 bases fitting TRBD1. J was trimmed by 1 base and V by 7 bases; bases with no gene match: 8. The germline CDR1 and CDR2 sequences are LNHDA and SQIVND (reference sequence). CDR3 length equals 15 residues. The CDR3 spells CASNKQGANNYGYTF. The CDR3 nucleotides are TGTGCCAGTAACAAGCAGGGGGCGAATAACTATGGCTACACCTTC.

The chain is built from TRBV7-2 and TRBJ1-3; possibly TRBD1 for D (5 bases). The CDR3 consists of 15 residues. The germline V and J ends were trimmed by 2 bases and 0 bases, with 8 bases remaining between them. Germline V gene data show CDR1 as SGHTA and CDR2 as FQGNSA. The chain's CDR3 is CASSLMGGSGNTIYF. The CDR3 region has the DNA TGTGCCAGCAGCTTAATGGGGGGCTCTGGAAACACCATATATTTT.

This chain uses TRBV6-1 with TRBJ1-1, with D hard to call. V was clipped by 5 bases and J by 6 bases, with 13 bases between them. Germline CDR1 is MNHNS and CDR2 is SASEGT. CDR3 length: 13 residues. CDR3 protein: CASSFERGSEAFF. In DNA, the CDR3 is TGTGCCAGCAGTTTCGAACGAGGGTCTGAAGCTTTCTTT.

This clone has a handful of counts. V usage is TRBV12-5 and J usage is TRBJ1-6; TRBD1 might be the D (6 bases). CDR3 length equals 14 residues. The ends were cut back, 4 bases at V and 7 bases at J, with 11 bases in the middle. In germline, CDR1 is LGHNT, CDR2 FRNRAP. The DNA of the CDR3 is TGTGCTAGTGGTTCGGGACAACCAAATTCACCCCTCCACTTT. This encodes CASGSGQPNSPLHF.

The chain combines TRBV30 with TRBJ1-1, with TRBD1 matching 8 bases. Unmatched junction bases numbered 5, after V lost 8 bases and J lost 0 bases. Per germline, CDR1 GTSNPN and CDR2 SVGIG (reference sequence). The CDR3 loop spans 13 amino acids. CDR3 in amino acids: CAGGTGVNTEAFF. The CDR3 DNA reads TGTGCCGGGGGGACAGGAGTGAACACTGAAGCTTTCTTT.

CDR3 in DNA: TGTGCCATCAGTCCCCAGCAGGCCTATGGCTACACCTTC. It codes for CAISPQQAYGYTF. The chain couples TRBV10-3 to TRBJ1-2; D call uncertain. The CDR3 loop spans 13 amino acids. The germline V gene encodes CDR1 ENHRY and CDR2 SYGVKD. Trimming took off 5 bases at V and 4 bases at J, with 11 bases between the two ends.

This clone has just a few counts. The chain links TRBV10-1 to TRBJ1-2; no reliable D call. In germline, CDR1 is WNHNN, CDR2 SYGVQD (reference sequence). With 2 bases removed from V and 8 bases from J, the gap between germline ends came to 12 bases. This CDR3 is 13 amino acids long. The CDR3 is CASSEKRFWGYTF. In nucleotides, the CDR3 is TGCGCCAGCAGTGAGAAGAGATTCTGGGGCTACACCTTC.

J is TRBJ2-3 and V is TRBV5-8, with 9 bases identical to TRBD1. CDR1 SGHTS and CDR2 YDEGEE come from the germline V gene. CDR3 length: 15 residues. V lost 4 bases to trimming and J lost 1 base; unmatched junction nucleotides: 4. CDR3 coding DNA: TGTGCCAGCAGCCAGGACAGGGGACGCACAGATACGCAGTATTTT. Protein sequence: CASSQDRGRTDTQYF.

The chain combines TRBV24-1 with TRBJ2-1, with 9 bases identical to TRBD2. The CDR3 has 17 amino acids. Germline V gene lookup returns CDR1 KGHDR and CDR2 SFDVKD. V gave up 4 bases and J gave up 4 bases; unmatched junction bases: 10. The CDR3 spells CATSEPGLAGTYNEQFF. CDR3 in DNA: TGTGCCACCAGTGAGCCAGGGCTAGCGGGGACGTACAATGAGCAGTTCTTC.

This clone was picked up one time. The rearrangement links TRBV19 to TRBJ1-1, with a tentative D call TRBD1 (6 bases). V was pared by 3 bases and J by 7 bases, with 18 bases between. Germline-derived CDR1 and CDR2 are LNHDA and SQIVND (reference sequence). The CDR3 covers 15 residues. The CDR3 coding sequence is TGTGCCAGTAGTATCGGGATACAGGGCAGTTATGAAGCTTTCTTT. Translated: CASSIGIQGSYEAFF.

This clone was counted a few times. The J gene is TRBJ2-1, the V gene TRBV9; 7 bases agree with TRBD1. With 6 bases clipped from V and 5 bases from J, the junction kept 8 bases outside the gene matches. Germline-derived CDR1 and CDR2 are SGDLS and YYNGEE. The CDR3 length is 14 residues. For the CDR3, the DNA is TGTGCCAGCACAATCCGGGACAGCAACAATGAGCAGTTCTTC. Protein: CASTIRDSNNEQFF.

This clone was seen only once. The rearrangement uses TRBV14 and TRBJ1-5; D is undetermined. The germline V and J ends were trimmed by 0 bases and 3 bases, with 9 bases remaining between them. The germline V gene has CDR1 SGHDN and CDR2 FVKESK. There are 15 residues in the CDR3. CDR3 residues: CASSQELRDNQPQHF. The CDR3 bases are TGTGCCAGCAGCCAAGAGTTGAGGGACAATCAGCCCCAGCATTTT.

This rearrangement joins TRBV6-5 to TRBJ2-1; 7 nucleotides align to TRBD2. From germline, CDR1 is MNHEY and CDR2 SVGAGI. After removal of 7 bases from V and 6 bases from J, the junction contained 12 bases not matched to a gene. The CDR3 covers 15 residues. The DNA of the CDR3 is TGTGCCAGCACCGAAGGGGACTATCCAATCAATGAGCAGTTCTTC. Translating gives CASTEGDYPINEQFF.

The chain combines TRBV3-1 (or the pseudogene TRBV3-2) with TRBJ1-1; D gene ambiguous. The germline V gene has CDR1 LGHDT and CDR2 YNNKEL (reference sequence). The V and J ends lost 4 bases and 6 bases respectively, with 15 bases between them. The CDR3 covers 14 residues. CDR3 bases: TGTGCCAGCAGCCGCGCTGGACTAGACGCTGAAGCTTTCTTT. This encodes CASSRAGLDAEAFF.

The chain carries TRBV27 and TRBJ1-6; D is possibly TRBD1 (5 bases). The V gene's germline CDR1 is MNHEY and CDR2 SMNVEV (reference sequence). V was clipped by 6 bases and J by 0 bases, with 9 bases between them. The CDR3 sequence is 15 residues long. The CDR3, as DNA: TGTGCCAGCAGGGATGGGGCCTCCTATAATTCACCCCTCCACTTT. Protein product: CASRDGASYNSPLHF.

The CDR3 DNA follows: TGTGCCAGCAGCCAAGATTTTTCTAGCGGGGGGGAGACCCAGTACTTC. It yields the protein CASSQDFSSGGETQYF. The gene calls are TRBV4-2 and TRBJ2-5; TRBD2 agrees at 11 bases. V trimming: 0 bases; J trimming: 5 bases; junction bases outside the gene matches: 5. The length of the CDR3 is 16 residues. The germline gives CDR1 LGHNA, CDR2 YNFKEQ.

The rearrangement uses TRBV13 and TRBJ2-4, with a tentative D call TRBD2 (6 bases). The ends were cut back, 3 bases at V and 5 bases at J, with 11 bases in the middle. Germline V lookup: CDR1 PRHDT, CDR2 FYEKMQ (reference sequence). The CDR3 has 14 amino acids. The CDR3: CASSFLGGENIQYF. The CDR3 region has the DNA TGTGCCAGCAGCTTCCTGGGCGGGGAAAACATTCAGTACTTC.

This clone was found once. The gene calls are TRBV7-7 and TRBJ1-6; D uncertain. Trimming stripped 7 bases from V and 9 bases from J, with 25 bases between. In germline, CDR1 is SSHAT, CDR2 FNYEAQ (reference sequence). The CDR3 extends over 17 amino acids. The CDR3 spells CASKLIHNCQTSSPLHF. The CDR3 nucleotides read TGTGCCAGCAAGCTTATTCACAACTGTCAAACTAGTTCACCCCTCCACTTT. The full variable domain, with the rest looked up from reference TRBV7-7 and TRBJ1-6, is GAGVSQSPRYKVTKRGQDVTLRCDPISSHATLYWYQQALGQGPEFLTYFNYEAQPDKSGLPSDRFSAERPEGSISTLTIQRTEQRDSAMYRCASKLIHNCQTSSPLHFGNGTRLTVT.

CDR3 loop: CASSWGDRPGYTF. Written as DNA, the CDR3 is TGCGCCAGCAGCTGGGGGGATCGGCCCGGCTACACCTTC. The chain is built from TRBV5-1 and TRBJ1-2; weak D call: TRBD1 (5 bases). CDR1 and CDR2 from the germline V gene are SGHRS and YFSETQ. V was pared by 3 bases and J by 8 bases, with 14 bases between. CDR3 length equals 13 residues.

The V and J genes are TRBV5-1 and TRBJ2-2; 7 bases fit TRBD1. The CDR3 runs 14 residues. The germline gives CDR1 SGHRS, CDR2 YFSETQ. The ends lost 8 bases at V and 1 base at J; junction bases unmatched: 5. As DNA, the CDR3 is TGCGCCAGTAGACAGGGTGGGAACACCGGGGAGCTGTTTTTT. Protein sequence: CASRQGGNTGELFF.

The chain joins TRBV19 to TRBJ2-1; 8 bases match TRBD1. Germline assignment: CDR1 LNHDA and CDR2 SQIVND (reference sequence). The ends lost 6 bases at V and 9 bases at J; junction bases unmatched: 4. The CDR3 spans 12 residues. This CDR3 reads CASRDTGGEQFF. Here the CDR3 DNA reads TGTGCCAGTAGAGATACAGGGGGTGAGCAGTTCTTC.

The chain is built from TRBV29-1 and TRBJ1-1, with TRBD1 matching over 8 bases. After removal of 6 bases from V and 10 bases from J, the junction contained 4 bases not matched to a gene. The CDR3 is 10 amino acids. Germline CDR1 is SQVTM and CDR2 is ANQGSEA. The CDR3 loop reads CSVGQATAFF. Written as DNA, the CDR3 is TGCAGCGTGGGACAGGCCACAGCTTTCTTT.

J is TRBJ2-3 and V is TRBV5-1, with D possibly matching TRBD1 (6 bases). Germline V CDR1 and CDR2: SGHRS, YFSETQ. Trimming took 4 bases from V and 5 from J, leaving 20 bases between them. The CDR3 loop spans 16 amino acids. The CDR3 nucleotides read TGCGCCAGCAGCAAGGAACTAGGGGGAATTTTAGATACGCAGTATTTT. Encoded protein: CASSKELGGILDTQYF.

This clone was recorded a few times. This chain connects TRBV30 to TRBJ2-1; TRBD1 aligns across 7 bases. Trimming cost V 8 bases and J 1 base; bases outside gene matches: 5. Germline lookup yields CDR1 GTSNPN and CDR2 SVGIG (reference sequence). The CDR3 totals 13 residues. The CDR3 DNA follows: TGTGCCGGCACAGGGGAATCCTACAATGAGCAGTTCTTC. Residues: CAGTGESYNEQFF.

This clone has a handful of counts. The chain joins TRBV7-9 to TRBJ2-1, with TRBD1 identical over 9 bases. CDR1 SEHNR and CDR2 FQNEAQ come from the germline V gene (reference sequence). J was trimmed by 15 bases and V by 8 bases; bases with no gene match: 5. The CDR3 is made up of 10 amino acids. CDR3 nucleotides: TGTGCCAGCTCCGGGACAGGGCCGTTCTTC. Protein product: CASSGTGPFF. Based on the CDR3 plus reference TRBV7-9 and TRBJ2-1, the full variable domain is DTGVSQNPRHKITKRGQNVTFRCDPISEHNRLYWYRQTLGQGPEFLTYFQNEAQLEKSRLLSDRFSAERPKGSFSTLEIQRTEQGDSAMYLCASSGTGPFFGPGTRLTVL.

This clone was observed a few times. The rearrangement links TRBV28 to TRBJ1-2; 11 nucleotides align to TRBD1. J gave up 6 bases and V 6 bases, and 6 bases lay outside the gene matches. CDR1 and CDR2 (germline): MDHEN, SYDVKM. The CDR3 runs to 14 residues. As DNA, the CDR3 is TGTGCCAGCAGCACGCCGGGACAGGGGGATGGCTACACCTTC. Amino acids: CASSTPGQGDGYTF.

V is TRBV2 and J is TRBJ1-6; 7 bases are shared with TRBD1. Germline assignment: CDR1 SNHLY and CDR2 FYNNEI. The CDR3 contains 14 residues. After removal of 8 bases from V and 6 bases from J, the junction contained 7 bases not matched to a gene. The CDR3 DNA sequence: TGTGCCAGCGGGCAGACAGGGAGTAATTCACCCCTCCACTTT. It yields the protein CASGQTGSNSPLHF. Full variable domain (rest looked up from reference TRBV2 and TRBJ1-6): EPEVTQTPSHQVTQMGQEVILRCVPISNHLYFYWYRQILGQKVEFLVSFYNNEISEKSEIFDDQFSVERPDGSNFTLKIRSTKLEDSAMYFCASGQTGSNSPLHFGNGTRLTVT.

Points on this clone: The identical CDR3 is also encoded by other nucleotide sequences in the sample. The chain joins TRBV2 to TRBJ1-5, with TRBD1 matching over 8 bases. With V trimmed by 3 bases and J by 4 bases, 2 bases remained unmatched. The CDR3 contains 14 residues. Per the germline V gene, CDR1 is SNHLY and CDR2 is FYNNEI. In nucleotides, the CDR3 is TGTGCCAGCAGTGACAGGGGGCGGAATCAGCCCCAGCATTTT. Protein product: CASSDRGRNQPQHF.